This T cell receptor beta chain is drawn from a study of blood T cell repertoires in COVID-19. The wider study: COVID-19 samples collected from the United States, Italy and Spain covered acute and convalescent phases. PBMCs, B-cell-depleted T cells, or T cells were the source of the cDNA or gDNA that made up the material.

As handled by the study authors: Amplification from reference gene primers served as the basis for estimated nucleated cell counts. Method: immunoSEQ multiplex PCR; TCRdb's copy keeps in-frame clones and lacks some. That table furnishes V, J and clone size, whereas the DNA furnished D and trimming. In the table there are roughly 200,000 clones, over 70% of which are singletons. Germline V gene lookup returns CDR1 LNHDA and CDR2 SQIVND (reference sequence). The CDR3 consists of 15 residues. With 8 bases removed from V and 8 bases from J, the gap between germline ends came to 21 bases. The chain links TRBV19 to TRBJ1-4, with TRBD1 as a possible D gene (6 bases). This receptor was taken from a man in his forties with acute or convalescent COVID-19. The sequenced material came from peripheral blood. CDR3 protein: CASGSSDSKGEKLFF. The CDR3, as DNA: TGTGCCAGTGGATCCTCGGACAGTAAAGGCGAAAAACTGTTTTTT.